Listed below are T cell receptor beta chains from one sample, sequenced in a study of T cells in tuberculosis. TCRdb keeps only in-frame clones here, not all; method: immunoSEQ multiplex PCR. The repertoire has tens of thousands of clones, approximately 92% of them found once; the top ten carry 17%. The sequenced material came from PBMCs. The receptors here all came from a donor between 10 and 35 years old with latent tuberculosis or without tuberculosis infection. Some clones in this sample may be carry-over from other donors' samples. Both conserved end residues are part of each CDR3. The order of the fields is V gene, clone size, J gene, D gene, CDR3 DNA, CDR3 protein. The D gene is left open where the match is weak. Size values are once, few and many counts, or a class for expanded clones, and some rows have none.

>TRBV7-9|NA|TRBJ1-1|NA
TGTGCCAGCAGCCCCGATGGTGGGCATACTGAAGCTTTCTTT
CASSPDGGHTEAFF
>TRBV27|NA|TRBJ1-2|NA
TGTGCCTCCAAGACAACCCGGCGCGAGGGTGGCTACACCTTC
CASKTTRREGGYTF
>TRBV5-1|once|TRBJ2-7|NA
TGCGCCAGCAGCCACGGTTCGGCCTACGAGCAGTACTTC
CASSHGSAYEQYF
>TRBV6-6|NA|TRBJ1-5|NA
TGTGCCAGCATACCCCCCGGCGGTACGGATCAGCCCCAGCATTTT
CASIPPGGTDQPQHF
>TRBV30|NA|TRBJ2-1|NA
TGTGCCTGGGCCCTAACACGGGGTGAGCAGTTCTTC
CAWALTRGEQFF
>TRBV27|NA|TRBJ2-4|TRBD1
TGTGCCAGCAGAAAAACCGGGACAGGAAAAAACATTCAGTACTTC
CASRKTGTGKNIQYF
>TRBV7-9|NA|TRBJ1-1|TRBD1
TGTGCCAGCAGTTATAATCGTCGACCGGGACAGGGGTTCACTGAAGCTTTCTTT
CASSYNRRPGQGFTEAFF
>TRBV27|NA|TRBJ1-1|NA
TGTGCCAGCAGCCTCAGGGCGGCCACTGAAGCTTTCTTT
CASSLRAATEAFF
>TRBV7-2|NA|TRBJ2-5|TRBD2
TGTGCCAGCATCACCAGGTCGGGGCGGGAGAGGCAAGAGACCCAGTACTTC
CASITRSGRERQETQYF
>TRBV7-9|NA|TRBJ2-7|NA
TGTGCCAGCAGCCCAGGGCCCCGGGAGTTATACTTC
CASSPGPRELYF
>TRBV7-2|NA|TRBJ2-3|NA
TGTGCCAGCAGCCGCAGGAGGGAGAGGGTCACAGATACGCAGTATTTT
CASSRRRERVTDTQYF
>TRBV19|NA|TRBJ2-7|NA
TGTGCCACCCAGGGGTTTGAGTACGAGCAGTACTTC
CATQGFEYEQYF
>TRBV5-6|once|TRBJ2-3|TRBD2
TGTGCCAGCAGCTCCTCGTTCGCCTATGGGCTAGCGGGTCCAGATACGCAGTATTTT
CASSSSFAYGLAGPDTQYF
>TRBV19|NA|TRBJ2-7|TRBD1
TGTGCCAGTAGTGTCGGACAGGGTCGGTCTCAGTACTTC
CASSVGQGRSQYF
>TRBV7-8|NA|TRBJ2-7|NA
TGTGCCAGCAGCCCGAGAGGCAGCGGAATGACCTACGAGCAGTACTTC
CASSPRGSGMTYEQYF
>TRBV7-2|NA|TRBJ1-5|TRBD1
TGTGCCAGCAGCTTAGGGGGGGACAGGAATCAGCCCCAGCATTTT
CASSLGGDRNQPQHF
>TRBV19|NA|TRBJ2-3|TRBD1
TGTGCCAGTAGTATACAGGGGGCGATTGATACGCAGTATTTT
CASSIQGAIDTQYF
>TRBV2|NA|TRBJ1-1|NA
TGTGCCAGCAGTGAGCTAGGGCAGGGCCACTCCGAAGCTTTCTTT
CASSELGQGHSEAFF
>TRBV10-3|NA|TRBJ1-2|NA
TGTGCCATCACCACAGACAGCGCTAACTATGGCTACACCTTC
CAITTDSANYGYTF
>TRBV5-1|NA|TRBJ1-4|TRBD1
TGCGCCAGCAGCCCTGGACAGGGTAATGAAAAACTGTTTTTT
CASSPGQGNEKLFF
>TRBV27|NA|TRBJ2-4|TRBD1
TGTGCCAGCAGAAAAGGGACAGGGGAGTTTGAAAACATTCAGTACTTC
CASRKGTGEFENIQYF
>TRBV19|NA|TRBJ1-5|NA
TGTGCCAGTAGTATACAGGAGGGACAGCCCCAGCATTTT
CASSIQEGQPQHF
>TRBV29-1|NA|TRBJ1-1|TRBD1
TGCAGCGTTCCGGACAGGGTGGCCCCGGGCACTGAAGCTTTCTTT
CSVPDRVAPGTEAFF
>TRBV7-9|NA|TRBJ1-5|TRBD1
TGTGCCAGCAGCTTAGGAGTGACAGGGGAATTCAATCAGCCCCAGCATTTT
CASSLGVTGEFNQPQHF
>TRBV7-9|NA|TRBJ2-1|TRBD2
TGTGCCAGCAGGGCTTGGCGGGAGCCCACTTACAATGAGCAGTTCTTC
CASRAWREPTYNEQFF
>TRBV19|once|TRBJ2-3|TRBD2
TGTGCCAGTAGGACTCAAACTAGCGGGAGGCAGACGCAGTATTTT
CASRTQTSGRQTQYF
>TRBV9|NA|TRBJ1-3|NA
TGTGCCAGCAGCGTAGAAATGATCCGGGGAGGTGGAAACACCATATATTTT
CASSVEMIRGGGNTIYF
>TRBV11-2|few|TRBJ1-5|NA
TGTGCCAGCAGCTTAGAGGCGGGACTCAATCAGCCCCAGCATTTT
CASSLEAGLNQPQHF
>TRBV29-1|NA|TRBJ2-1|TRBD2
TGCAGCGTCCAAGGAGGACTAGCGGGAGGCGGGGATGAGCAGTTCTTC
CSVQGGLAGGGDEQFF
>TRBV7-2|NA|TRBJ2-1|NA
TGTGCCAGCAGCTTGCGGGGCGCCCGCTCCTACAATGAGCAGTTCTTC
CASSLRGARSYNEQFF
>TRBV7-9|NA|TRBJ2-1|TRBD1
TGTGCCAGCAGCATAACAGGGGGCAATGAGCAGTTCTTC
CASSITGGNEQFF
>TRBV21-1|NA|TRBJ2-4|NA
TGTGCCAGCAGCAAAGGTGGGCGGGCAAAGCTAGCCAAAAACATTCAGTACTTC
CASSKGGRAKLAKNIQYF
>TRBV10-2|NA|TRBJ2-2|TRBD2
TGCGCCAGCAGTGAGTCGGGACTATGGACCGGGGAGCTGTTTTTT
CASSESGLWTGELFF
>TRBV18|NA|TRBJ2-1|NA
TGTGCCAGCTCACCATCCCACCCGCAGGATGAGCAGTTCTTC
CASSPSHPQDEQFF
>TRBV25-1|few|TRBJ1-5|NA
TGTGCCAGCACAGGGGAGGGCTTGGGGCCCCAGCATTTT
CASTGEGLGPQHF
>TRBV9|NA|TRBJ2-2|NA
TGTGCCAGCAGCCCGACTGGCCTCACCGGGGAGCTGTTTTTT
CASSPTGLTGELFF
>TRBV30|NA|TRBJ1-1|NA
TGTGCCTGGATTGGCGGGGGCTGGTTTGGAGCTTTCTTT
CAWIGGGWFGAFF
>TRBV19|NA|TRBJ2-6|NA
TGTGCCAGTACGCAGGGCCTAATCTTCTCTGGGGCCAACGTCCTGACTTTC
CASTQGLIFSGANVLTF
>TRBV13|NA|TRBJ2-2|NA
TGTGCCAGCAGTTCATCCACCGGGGAGCTGTTTTTT
CASSSSTGELFF
>TRBV5-1|NA|TRBJ2-7|NA
TGCGCCAGCAGCTCATTTGACAGATTGACCTACGAGCAGTACTTC
CASSSFDRLTYEQYF
>TRBV25-1|NA|TRBJ1-2|TRBD1
TGTGCCAGCAGTCACATAGGGACAGGGATCGTTGGTAGTGGCTACACCTTC
CASSHIGTGIVGSGYTF
>TRBV9|once|TRBJ1-6|NA
TGTGCCAGCAGCTCAGGAAACTCACCCCTCCACTTT
CASSSGNSPLHF